This record concerns one TCR beta chain sequence. The antigen is undetermined. V was pared by 0 bases and J by 2 bases, with 4 bases of the junction left unmatched. From germline, CDR1 is MNHNS and CDR2 SASEGT. The CDR3 has 15 amino acids. Unique molecular identifiers were used to barcode this TCRbeta library. TCRdb re-called the PCR reads with MiXCR, one entry per CDR3 protein. The table has about a million distinct CDR3 sequences, about 31% seen once; the top ten hold over 25%. These data are taken from a study of T-cell reconstitution after alpha-beta-depleted transplantation in children. Regarding the study as a whole: Reportedly, alpha-beta T cells present about two months post-transplant originated from several hundred expanded clones of graft origin.

The clonotype was recovered from a boy in the first two years of life who had a stem cell transplant for SCID, so the T cells may come from the graft donor. Source: PBMCs, mostly from graft donor cells, taken 360 days after TCRalphabeta/CD19-depleted stem cell transplant. The chain combines TRBV6-1 with TRBJ2-7, with TRBD1 matching 7 bases. The CDR3 loop is CASSEAAGGPYEQYF. In nucleotides, the CDR3 is TGTGCCAGCAGTGAAGCGGCAGGGGGTCCCTACGAGCAGTACTTC.